This is a list of T cell receptor beta chains from one sample in a study of T cells in Graves' hyperthyroidism and ophthalmopathy. TCRdb reanalysed the multiplex PCR reads using MiXCR and keeps one entry per CDR3 protein. The repertoire holds approximately 600,000 distinct CDR3 sequences, approximately 14% seen once, with approximately 5.7% in the top ten. Sequencing used blood. Every receptor here comes from a woman between 25 and 40 years old with Graves' hyperthyroidism that later progressed to Graves' ophthalmopathy. Each CDR3 is given with its conserved first and last residue. The order of the fields is CDR3 length, V gene, J gene, clone size, D gene, CDR3 DNA, CDR3 protein. A D gene is named only where the DNA matches it firmly. Some rows mark clone size as missing; the rest say once, few, many or name a class of expanded clone.

len: 15
v_gene: TRBV20-1
j_gene: TRBJ2-3
abundance: many
d_gene: TRBD1
CDR3nt: TGCAGTGCTAGGGGGACAGGGAGTAGCACAGATACGCAGTATTTT
CDR3aa: CSARGTGSSTDTQYF

len: 13
v_gene: TRBV20-1
j_gene: TRBJ1-4
abundance: few
d_gene: -
CDR3nt: TGCAGTGCTTTAGGTCCCGGGGAGGAAAAACTGTTTTTT
CDR3aa: CSALGPGEEKLFF

len: 11
v_gene: TRBV7-8
j_gene: TRBJ2-7
abundance: many
d_gene: -
CDR3nt: TGTGCCACATCCGGGAGCGGAGAGCAGTACTTC
CDR3aa: CATSGSGEQYF

len: 14
v_gene: TRBV24-1
j_gene: TRBJ1-2
abundance: many
d_gene: TRBD1
CDR3nt: TGTGCCACCAGTGATCGACAGGGTAACTATGGCTACACCTTC
CDR3aa: CATSDRQGNYGYTF

len: 13
v_gene: TRBV28
j_gene: TRBJ1-2
abundance: many
d_gene: -
CDR3nt: TGTGCCAGCAGTTTGTTAGCTAACTATGGCTACACCTTC
CDR3aa: CASSLLANYGYTF

len: 13
v_gene: TRBV20-1
j_gene: TRBJ2-7
abundance: few
d_gene: TRBD2
CDR3nt: TGCAGTGCAACGGGACTAGGGGCCCTCGAGCAGTACTTC
CDR3aa: CSATGLGALEQYF

len: 16
v_gene: TRBV19
j_gene: TRBJ2-1
abundance: -
d_gene: -
CDR3nt: TGTGCCAGTAGTAGGGCCCTGAGTGGGACTTGGAGTGAGCAGTTCTTC
CDR3aa: CASSRALSGTWSEQFF

len: 19
v_gene: TRBV5-8
j_gene: TRBJ1-5
abundance: many
d_gene: TRBD1
CDR3nt: TGTGCCAGCATCTTCATAGGGACAGGGTTACCGGAGACCAATCAGCCCCAGCATTTT
CDR3aa: CASIFIGTGLPETNQPQHF

len: 13
v_gene: TRBV7-2
j_gene: TRBJ1-5
abundance: many
d_gene: -
CDR3nt: TGTGCCAGCAGCCGGTCGAGGAATCAGCCCCAGCATTTT
CDR3aa: CASSRSRNQPQHF

len: 15
v_gene: TRBV12-3/TRBV12-4
j_gene: TRBJ2-7
abundance: many
d_gene: TRBD2
CDR3nt: TGTGCCAGCAGCCTTGGGAATAGCGGGGGCCACGAGCAGTACTTC
CDR3aa: CASSLGNSGGHEQYF

len: 17
v_gene: TRBV28
j_gene: TRBJ2-4
abundance: many
d_gene: TRBD2
CDR3nt: TGTGCCAGCAGTTACGCTCCGTGGAGGGAGGGCAAAAACATTCAGTACTTC
CDR3aa: CASSYAPWREGKNIQYF

len: 14
v_gene: TRBV18
j_gene: TRBJ2-5
abundance: few
d_gene: TRBD2
CDR3nt: TGTGCCAGCTCCCTAGCGGGAGGGCCGGAGACCCAGTACTTC
CDR3aa: CASSLAGGPETQYF

len: 15
v_gene: TRBV19
j_gene: TRBJ2-1
abundance: -
d_gene: TRBD2
CDR3nt: TGTGCCAGTAGTATTACTAGCGGGAGCCAGAATGAGCAGTTCTTC
CDR3aa: CASSITSGSQNEQFF

len: 18
v_gene: TRBV7-2
j_gene: TRBJ2-3
abundance: once
d_gene: TRBD2
CDR3nt: TGTGCCAGCAGCCGGACATCGACTAGCGGGACTCTCTCAGATACGCAGTATTTT
CDR3aa: CASSRTSTSGTLSDTQYF

len: 15
v_gene: TRBV6-2/TRBV6-3
j_gene: TRBJ2-1
abundance: many
d_gene: -
CDR3nt: TGTGCCAGCAGTTACCGGGCGGGGGCCGAGGCTGAGCAGTTCTTC
CDR3aa: CASSYRAGAEAEQFF

len: 16
v_gene: TRBV9
j_gene: TRBJ1-3
abundance: few
d_gene: -
CDR3nt: TGTGCCAGCAGCCCCCAACAGGGACACTCTGGAAACACCATATATTTT
CDR3aa: CASSPQQGHSGNTIYF

len: 15
v_gene: TRBV5-1
j_gene: TRBJ2-3
abundance: many
d_gene: TRBD1
CDR3nt: TGTGCCAGCAGCCCCGGACAGGCCAGCACAGATACGCAGTATTTT
CDR3aa: CASSPGQASTDTQYF

len: 15
v_gene: TRBV28
j_gene: TRBJ1-6
abundance: many
d_gene: TRBD1
CDR3nt: TGTGCCAGCAGTCGCCCCGCGGGACAGAGTTCACCCCTCCACTTT
CDR3aa: CASSRPAGQSSPLHF

len: 14
v_gene: TRBV6-2/TRBV6-3
j_gene: TRBJ2-7
abundance: many
d_gene: TRBD2
CDR3nt: TGTGCCAGCAGTTACCGGGGGGGGTCCTACGAGCAGTACTTC
CDR3aa: CASSYRGGSYEQYF

len: 15
v_gene: TRBV5-8
j_gene: TRBJ2-1
abundance: many
d_gene: -
CDR3nt: TGTGCCAGCAGCTTGGCAGTTAAGGCCTACAATGAGCAGTTCTTC
CDR3aa: CASSLAVKAYNEQFF

len: 15
v_gene: TRBV29-1
j_gene: TRBJ2-5
abundance: many
d_gene: TRBD1
CDR3nt: TGCAGCGTTGAGCCCGGGACAGCTACCCAAGAGACCCAGTACTTC
CDR3aa: CSVEPGTATQETQYF

len: 16
v_gene: TRBV6-1
j_gene: TRBJ2-5
abundance: many
d_gene: TRBD2
CDR3nt: TGTGCCAGCAGTTCCGGACTAGCGGGAGCCCAAGAGACCCAGTACTTC
CDR3aa: CASSSGLAGAQETQYF

len: 14
v_gene: TRBV20-1
j_gene: TRBJ1-1
abundance: -
d_gene: -
CDR3nt: TGCAGTGCTTTCCCAACAGGGTTGGACACTGAAGCTTTCTTT
CDR3aa: CSAFPTGLDTEAFF

len: 15
v_gene: TRBV28
j_gene: TRBJ1-5
abundance: many
d_gene: TRBD1
CDR3nt: TGTGCCAGCAGTAGGGGACAGGGCGTAAGACAGCCCCAGCATTTT
CDR3aa: CASSRGQGVRQPQHF

len: 15
v_gene: TRBV20-1
j_gene: TRBJ2-7
abundance: many
d_gene: TRBD2
CDR3nt: TGCAGTGCTAGAGATTTGACTAGCGGGGTCTACGAGCAGTACTTC
CDR3aa: CSARDLTSGVYEQYF

len: 14
v_gene: TRBV6-1
j_gene: TRBJ1-1
abundance: many
d_gene: -
CDR3nt: TGTGCCAGCAGTTGGGACGAAAAGAACACTGAAGCTTTCTTT
CDR3aa: CASSWDEKNTEAFF

len: 17
v_gene: TRBV6-1
j_gene: TRBJ2-7
abundance: many
d_gene: TRBD2
CDR3nt: TGTGCCAGCAGTACCCATGGCGGAGTTAGCGGGAGTGGTGAGCAGTACTTC
CDR3aa: CASSTHGGVSGSGEQYF

len: 16
v_gene: TRBV6-1
j_gene: TRBJ2-5
abundance: -
d_gene: TRBD2
CDR3nt: TGTGCCAGCAGCCCCGGGACTAGCGGGCCGCAGGAGACCCAGTACTTC
CDR3aa: CASSPGTSGPQETQYF

len: 13
v_gene: TRBV12-3/TRBV12-4
j_gene: TRBJ1-1
abundance: many
d_gene: -
CDR3nt: TGTGCCAGCAGTTTAATACAGAACACTGAAGCTTTCTTT
CDR3aa: CASSLIQNTEAFF

len: 15
v_gene: TRBV15
j_gene: TRBJ1-5
abundance: many
d_gene: TRBD1
CDR3nt: TGTGCCACCCTGATGACAGGGAAAAGGGATCAGCCCCAGCATTTT
CDR3aa: CATLMTGKRDQPQHF

len: 16
v_gene: TRBV20-1
j_gene: TRBJ2-7
abundance: many
d_gene: TRBD2
CDR3nt: TGCAGTGCTAGACCCCTCGGGAGGGAGGGCCTTTACGAGCAGTACTTC
CDR3aa: CSARPLGREGLYEQYF

len: 16
v_gene: TRBV6-2/TRBV6-3
j_gene: TRBJ2-3
abundance: many
d_gene: TRBD2
CDR3nt: TGTGCCAGCAGTTACGCTACTAGCGGGGCCACAGATACGCAGTATTTT
CDR3aa: CASSYATSGATDTQYF

len: 16
v_gene: TRBV7-2
j_gene: TRBJ2-3
abundance: many
d_gene: TRBD1
CDR3nt: TGTGCCAGCAGCAAAGGACAGGGCGCTAGCACAGATACGCAGTATTTT
CDR3aa: CASSKGQGASTDTQYF

len: 16
v_gene: TRBV12-3/TRBV12-4
j_gene: TRBJ2-2
abundance: many
d_gene: TRBD1
CDR3nt: TGTGCCAGCAGTTTACAGGGGGTCTTTGCAACCGGGGAGCTGTTTTTT
CDR3aa: CASSLQGVFATGELFF

len: 13
v_gene: TRBV7-6
j_gene: TRBJ2-3
abundance: many
d_gene: -
CDR3nt: TGTGCCAGCAGCCCCGGGGAGAGGCAGACGCAGTATTTT
CDR3aa: CASSPGERQTQYF

len: 16
v_gene: TRBV4-2
j_gene: TRBJ2-1
abundance: many
d_gene: TRBD1
CDR3nt: TGTGCCAGCAGCCAAGACGTAGGGGGCACCTACAATGAGCAGTTCTTC
CDR3aa: CASSQDVGGTYNEQFF

len: 12
v_gene: TRBV2
j_gene: TRBJ1-5
abundance: many
d_gene: -
CDR3nt: TGTGCCGGAAGGACAGGCAATCAGCCCCAGCATTTT
CDR3aa: CAGRTGNQPQHF

len: 13
v_gene: TRBV24-1
j_gene: TRBJ1-2
abundance: many
d_gene: -
CDR3nt: TGTGCCACCAGTGATCAGACAAACTATGGCTACACCTTC
CDR3aa: CATSDQTNYGYTF

len: 14
v_gene: TRBV9
j_gene: TRBJ2-1
abundance: few
d_gene: -
CDR3nt: TGTGCCAGCAGCGGCTCGGTGGCTTACAATGAGCAGTTCTTC
CDR3aa: CASSGSVAYNEQFF

len: 18
v_gene: TRBV20-1
j_gene: TRBJ1-5
abundance: -
d_gene: -
CDR3nt: TGCAGTGCTCTCCTGACAGGATTCGGGCGTTTGAGCAATCAGCCCCAGCATTTT
CDR3aa: CSALLTGFGRLSNQPQHF

len: 17
v_gene: TRBV19
j_gene: TRBJ1-1
abundance: many
d_gene: TRBD1
CDR3nt: TGTGCCAGTAGTATACCTATTTTGGGACAGACGAACACTGAAGCTTTCTTT
CDR3aa: CASSIPILGQTNTEAFF

len: 11
v_gene: TRBV30
j_gene: TRBJ2-5
abundance: -
d_gene: -
CDR3nt: TGTGTCTGGATAAGGGAAGAGACCCAGTACTTC
CDR3aa: CVWIREETQYF

len: 15
v_gene: TRBV7-9
j_gene: TRBJ2-3
abundance: -
d_gene: -
CDR3nt: TGTGCCAGCAGCAATGCTCGGACTGGCACAGATACGCAGTATTTT
CDR3aa: CASSNARTGTDTQYF

len: 14
v_gene: TRBV6-1
j_gene: TRBJ1-2
abundance: many
d_gene: -
CDR3nt: TGTGCCAGCAGTGCGCGGAGGGAGGGCTATGGCTACACCTTC
CDR3aa: CASSARREGYGYTF

len: 15
v_gene: TRBV25-1
j_gene: TRBJ1-1
abundance: -
d_gene: -
CDR3nt: TGTGCCAGCAGTGAATTTACACAGCTGAACACTGAAGCTTTCTTT
CDR3aa: CASSEFTQLNTEAFF

len: 14
v_gene: TRBV3-1
j_gene: TRBJ2-1
abundance: -
d_gene: -
CDR3nt: TGTGCCAGCAGCGGGGTGGGAGGAAACAATGAGCAGTTCTTC
CDR3aa: CASSGVGGNNEQFF

len: 17
v_gene: TRBV7-9
j_gene: TRBJ2-1
abundance: -
d_gene: TRBD2
CDR3nt: TGTGCCAGCAGCTCCGGAGTGGCGGGAGGGCCGGGCGATGAGCAGTTCTTC
CDR3aa: CASSSGVAGGPGDEQFF

len: 13
v_gene: TRBV2
j_gene: TRBJ1-1
abundance: many
d_gene: -
CDR3nt: TGTGCCAGCAGTGGACTCTCGAACACTGAAGCTTTCTTT
CDR3aa: CASSGLSNTEAFF

len: 15
v_gene: TRBV15
j_gene: TRBJ1-4
abundance: many
d_gene: -
CDR3nt: TGTGCCACCAGCAGAGTTAGCCAGGGTGGTGAAAAACTGTTTTTT
CDR3aa: CATSRVSQGGEKLFF